This TCR beta chain was observed in a study of blood T cell repertoires in COVID-19. Looking at the study overall: Whether acute or convalescent, the COVID-19 samples came from the United States, Italy and Spain.

J was trimmed by 6 bases and V by 3 bases; bases with no gene match: 3. CDR1 and CDR2 from the germline V gene are KGHSH and LQKENI. This CDR3 has 14 residues. Per the authors' pipeline: Reference gene primers were amplified, and this amplification served to estimate nucleated cell counts. The method was immunoSEQ multiplex PCR; TCRdb's version includes in-frame clones alone and lacks a portion of them. The D gene and trimming were derived from the DNA, and the V and J assignments and clone size from that table. This sample has roughly 170,000 clones, with around 80% found just once. Cohort 3 recovery required two negative PCRs, clearance, or symptom resolution.

The rearrangement joins TRBV18 to TRBJ2-1; 9 bases are a match to TRBD2. The receptor was isolated from a woman in her forties or fifties who had recovered from COVID-19. The sample comprised PBMCs or T cells enriched from blood (not recorded which). The CDR3 sequence: CASSPGGRGNEQFF. The DNA for the CDR3 is TGTGCCAGCTCACCGGGCGGGAGGGGCAATGAGCAGTTCTTC.